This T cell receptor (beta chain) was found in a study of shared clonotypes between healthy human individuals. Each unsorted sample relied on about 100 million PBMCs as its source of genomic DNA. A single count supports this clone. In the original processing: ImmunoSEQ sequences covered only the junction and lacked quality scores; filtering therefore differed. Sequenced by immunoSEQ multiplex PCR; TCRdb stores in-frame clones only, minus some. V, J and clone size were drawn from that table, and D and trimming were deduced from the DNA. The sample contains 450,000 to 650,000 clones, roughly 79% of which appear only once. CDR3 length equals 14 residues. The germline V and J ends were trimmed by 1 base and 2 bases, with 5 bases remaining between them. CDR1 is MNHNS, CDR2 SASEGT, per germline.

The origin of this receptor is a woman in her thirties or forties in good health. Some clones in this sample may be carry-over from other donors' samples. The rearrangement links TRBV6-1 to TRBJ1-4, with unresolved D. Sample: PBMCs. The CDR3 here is CASSEVGTNEKLFF. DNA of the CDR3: TGTGCCAGCAGTGAAGTGGGGACTAATGAAAAACTGTTTTTT.